A selection of T cell receptor beta chains follows, all from one sample in a study of T cells in Graves' hyperthyroidism and ophthalmopathy. From the multiplex PCR reads, TCRdb called clonotypes with MiXCR, one entry per CDR3 protein. The sample holds about 290,000 distinct CDR3 sequences, roughly an eighth seen once. The sequencing sample was made of blood. The receptors stem from a woman in her thirties or forties with Graves' hyperthyroidism. The CDR3 runs from the conserved cysteine through the conserved F or W. Fields, in order: J gene, D gene, clone size, V gene, CDR3 DNA, CDR3 protein. The D gene is left open where the match is weak. Some rows mark clone size as missing; the rest say once, few, many or name a class of expanded clone.

>TRBJ2-3|.|many|TRBV29-1
TGCAGCGTTGCGGGGGCCAGCGGCTCCACAGATACGCAGTATTTT
CSVAGASGSTDTQYF
>TRBJ1-2|.|many|TRBV29-1
TGCAGCGTTGAAGGGGGGGATGGCTACACCTTC
CSVEGGDGYTF
>TRBJ2-1|TRBD1|few|TRBV24-1
TGTGCCACCAGTGGACAGGGGTACTACAATGAGCAGTTCTTC
CATSGQGYYNEQFF
>TRBJ2-7|TRBD2|few|TRBV11-2
TGTGCCAGCAGCTCCCGACTAGCGGGAGAAGGGCTCTACGAGCAGTACTTC
CASSSRLAGEGLYEQYF
>TRBJ2-2|.|many|TRBV28
TGTGCCAGCAGGGACCCCAGGGCGGCGAACACCGGGGAGCTGTTTTTT
CASRDPRAANTGELFF
>TRBJ2-7|TRBD1|few|TRBV4-1
TGCGCCAGCAGCCAAGAGGGCAGGGGGCCCCACGAGCAGTACTTC
CASSQEGRGPHEQYF
>TRBJ2-1|TRBD2|many|TRBV7-3
TGTGCCAGCAGCTTAGCGGGAGTATCTTCTGAGCAGTTCTTC
CASSLAGVSSEQFF
>TRBJ2-1|TRBD2|many|TRBV11-2
TGTGCCAGCAGCTCCCTGGCGGGAGGCCCCTACAATGAGCAGTTCTTC
CASSSLAGGPYNEQFF
>TRBJ2-2|TRBD1|many|TRBV6-1
TGTGCCAGCAGTGGCGGGACAGGTGGACCGAACACCGGGGAGCTGTTTTTT
CASSGGTGGPNTGELFF
>TRBJ2-7|.|many|TRBV7-2
TGTGCCAGCAGCTTAGTCCGCTTGAACTACGAGCAGTACTTC
CASSLVRLNYEQYF
>TRBJ1-5|.|many|TRBV6-5
TGTGCCAGCAGTTACTCAATCGGACTCAATCAGCCCCAGCATTTT
CASSYSIGLNQPQHF
>TRBJ2-7|.|.|TRBV3-1
TGTGCCAGCAGCCTTGGACGGTACTTCTACGAGCAGTACTTC
CASSLGRYFYEQYF
>TRBJ1-5|.|many|TRBV6-1
TGTGCCAGCAGTGAATATCCTTTAACAGGGCCCAATCAGCCCCAGCATTTT
CASSEYPLTGPNQPQHF
>TRBJ2-2|.|many|TRBV3-1
TGTGCCAGCAGCCAAGATTTTGGGCTGTTTTTT
CASSQDFGLFF
>TRBJ1-6|TRBD1|many|TRBV28
TGTGCCAGCAGTTTACAGGGGACAGGACTGAGTTCACCCCTCCACTTT
CASSLQGTGLSSPLHF
>TRBJ1-6|.|few|TRBV29-1
TGCAGCCTGAGAGGGATTGGCCCCACCAGCGGGTGCTCCTATAATTCACCCCTCCACTTT
CSLRGIGPTSGCSYNSPLHF